These 30 T cell receptor beta chains originate from one sample sequenced in a study of cytomegalovirus exposure and HLA in healthy donors (dated by TCRdb to about 2017). Library creation used the immunoSEQ multiplex PCR assay. A mixture of 60 forward primers for TCR Vbeta segments and 13 reverse primers for TCR Jbeta segments was used in the multiplex PCR. This immuneACCESS table, as held by TCRdb, lists in-frame sequences with V and J called but not all clones. Of the missing ones, under half trace to an unresolved V gene in checked studies; the others have no known cause. This sample comprises approximately 190,000 clones, 75% to 85% of them detected only once. Roughly 13% of the sample is taken by the ten largest. The material sequenced was PBMCs. These receptors were collected from a woman aged 25-40 years in good health and CMV-seropositive.

This CDR3 is CASSQVGTGSTDTQYF. The CDR3 DNA is TGCGCCAGCAGCCAAGTAGGGACAGGGAGCACAGATACGCAGTATTTT. V usage is TRBV4-3 and J usage is TRBJ2-3; 9 bases are shared with TRBD1. Trimming cost V 1 base and J 0 bases; bases outside gene matches: 2. Germline V lookup: CDR1 LGHNA, CDR2 YSLEER. The CDR3 spans 16 residues.

The table lists this clone with a few counts. This sequence joins TRBV28 and TRBJ2-7, with D perhaps matching TRBD2 (6 bases). Germline V CDR1 and CDR2: MDHEN, SYDVKM. Deletions cut 5 bases from V and 0 bases from J, with 14 bases between. This CDR3 is 15 amino acids long. As DNA, the CDR3 is TGTGCCAGCAGTGAAGGGCGGGAACCCTCCTACGAGCAGTACTTC. This gives the protein CASSEGREPSYEQYF.

The CDR3 region is CASSDYRTGSEKLFF. The CDR3 nucleotides read TGTGCCAGCAGTGACTATCGGACAGGGAGTGAAAAACTGTTTTTT. This rearrangement joins TRBV6-1 to TRBJ1-4, with 8 bases matching TRBD1. Trimming took 3 bases from V and 7 from J; bases not matched to a gene: 7. Germline CDR1 reads MNHNS; CDR2 reads SASEGT. The CDR3 has 15 residues.

There are a few counts of this clone. The chain links TRBV2 to TRBJ2-7, with 10 bases lining up with TRBD1. Trimming cost V 6 bases and J 4 bases; bases outside gene matches: 3. Germline assignment: CDR1 SNHLY and CDR2 FYNNEI. This CDR3 spans 13 amino acids. CDR3 region: CASRLDRGYEQYF. CDR3 bases: TGTGCCAGCAGGTTGGACAGGGGGTACGAGCAGTACTTC.

This chain joins TRBV7-8 and TRBJ2-6; 10 bases align to TRBD1. CDR3 size: 18 residues. V lost 5 bases and J lost 0; bases outside the gene matches: 7. In germline, CDR1 is SGHVS, CDR2 FQNEAQ. Written as DNA, the CDR3 is TGTGCCAGCAGCCCAGGGACAGGGGCTTACTCTGGGGCCAACGTCCTGACTTTC. Translation gives CASSPGTGAYSGANVLTF.

The chain links TRBV19 to TRBJ2-7, with D possibly being TRBD2 (6 bases). This CDR3 has 15 amino acids. Germline CDR1 is LNHDA and CDR2 is SQIVND (reference sequence). The V end lost 10 bases, the J end lost 2 bases, and 21 bases lay between the germline ends. DNA for the CDR3: TGTGCCACCAGTCGGCTCGGAGGGGTAACCTACGAGCAGTACTTC. This gives the protein CATSRLGGVTYEQYF.

The sample holds a few counts of this clone. This chain links TRBV11-3 with TRBJ2-2, with no clear D. This CDR3 is 13 amino acids long. The germline gives CDR1 SGHNT, CDR2 YENEEA. Trimming cost V 5 bases and J 6 bases, with 10 bases left between them. The CDR3 DNA sequence: TGTGCCAGCAGCCCGTTGAGGCCCGGGGAGCTGTTTTTT. Translation gives CASSPLRPGELFF.

V is TRBV9 and J is TRBJ1-6; perhaps TRBD1 as D (6 bases). V lost 2 bases and J 7 bases, leaving 13 bases between the germline ends. This CDR3 is built from 15 residues. The germline gives CDR1 SGDLS, CDR2 YYNGEE. The CDR3 DNA reads TGTGCCAGCAGCGTCCAGGGGAACATGAATTCACCCCTCCACTTT. Amino acid sequence: CASSVQGNMNSPLHF.

The rearrangement links TRBV6-5 to TRBJ1-4; weak D call: TRBD1 (5 bases). The CDR3 spans 14 residues. V was trimmed by 0 bases and J by 11 bases, leaving 13 bases between them. CDR1 is MNHEY and CDR2 is SVGAGI in the germline V gene. The CDR3 sequence is CASSYSGGEGKLFF. The CDR3 DNA reads as TGTGCCAGCAGTTACTCGGGAGGGGAGGGGAAACTGTTTTTT.

This clone was counted between two and nine times. The J gene is TRBJ2-7, the V gene TRBV9; 8 bases map to TRBD1. The CDR3 totals 14 residues. V lost 4 bases, J lost 3 bases, and 6 bases stayed unmatched. Germline loops: CDR1 SGDLS, CDR2 YYNGEE. The CDR3 nucleotides read TGTGCCAGCAGCCCAGGGACAGGCCACTACGAGCAGTACTTC. Protein product: CASSPGTGHYEQYF.

The genes are TRBV14 and TRBJ1-3, with TRBD1 matching 7 bases. The CDR3 extends over 15 amino acids. V gave up 2 bases and J gave up 4 bases; unmatched junction bases: 5. The germline V gene encodes CDR1 SGHDN and CDR2 FVKESK. In DNA form, the CDR3 reads TGTGCCAGCAGCCAAAACAGGGGAGCAGGAAACACCATATATTTT. This gives the protein CASSQNRGAGNTIYF.

The gene calls are TRBV2 and TRBJ1-4; TRBD1 aligns across 7 bases. The length of the CDR3 is 13 residues. Per the germline V gene, CDR1 is SNHLY and CDR2 is FYNNEI. The V gene end was trimmed by 6 bases and the J gene end by 8 bases; junction bases not matched to a gene: 6. The DNA for the CDR3 is TGTGCCAGCAGGGAGACAGGGAGGGAAAAACTGTTTTTT. This codes for CASRETGREKLFF.

The CDR3 nucleotides read TGTGCCAGCAGCATCAGCCAAGAGACCCAGTACTTC. This translates into CASSISQETQYF. The chain recombines TRBV2 with TRBJ2-5; no clear D. Germline CDR1 SNHLY, CDR2 FYNNEI. CDR3 length: 12 amino acids. The V end lost 6 bases, the J end lost 1 base, and 6 bases lay between the germline ends.

The rearrangement joins TRBV5-1 to TRBJ2-2; 12 bases fit TRBD2. The CDR3 has 16 residues. Losses at the gene ends were 5 bases for V and 6 bases for J; bases not matched to a gene: 8. Looked up from germline, CDR1 is SGHRS and CDR2 is YFSETQ. The CDR3 sequence: CASRTTSGRYAGELFF. For the CDR3, the DNA is TGCGCCAGCAGAACTACTAGCGGGAGGTATGCCGGGGAGCTGTTTTTT.

This clone was seen only once. The chain couples TRBV18 to TRBJ2-7; TRBD1 agrees at 12 bases. CDR1 and CDR2 from the germline V gene are KGHSH and LQKENI. J lost 4 bases, V lost 5 bases, and 15 bases had no gene match. CDR3 length: 18 amino acids. For the CDR3, the DNA is TGTGCCAGCTCATCCTCGAGGGACAGGGGGCGGCGGGGATACGAGCAGTACTTC. Translated: CASSSSRDRGRRGYEQYF.

This clone was detected many times. The junction does not match germline at one end; this may be a read error. Other DNA sequences within the sample encode an identical CDR3. The CDR3 region has the DNA TGTGCCAGCAGCCCAGAGACAGGGTATGTCGGGGAGCTGTTTTTT. Translated: CASSPETGYVGELFF. The V call is TRBV5-1, the J call TRBJ2-2; 7 nucleotides match TRBD1. Per germline, CDR1 SGHRS and CDR2 YFSETQ. The CDR3 is 15 residues long.

J is TRBJ2-1 and V is TRBV27, with a possible D match to TRBD2 (6 bases). The CDR3 is made up of 15 amino acids. Germline lookup yields CDR1 MNHEY and CDR2 SMNVEV (reference sequence). V was shortened by 3 bases and J by 5 bases, with 14 bases between the two germline ends. CDR3: CASSFLADLDNEQFF. The CDR3 region has the DNA TGTGCCAGCAGTTTCTTAGCGGATTTGGACAATGAGCAGTTCTTC.

The J gene is TRBJ1-4, the V gene TRBV28; 8 bases align to TRBD1. The V gene's germline CDR1 is MDHEN and CDR2 SYDVKM. With 6 bases clipped from V and 5 bases from J, the junction kept 8 bases outside the gene matches. The CDR3 totals 15 residues. CDR3 DNA sequence: TGTGCCAGCAGACCCACGGACAGGGACAATGAAAAACTGTTTTTT. Encoded protein: CASRPTDRDNEKLFF. The full variable domain, its missing parts supplied by reference TRBV28 and TRBJ1-4, is DVKVTQSSRYLVKRTGEKVFLECVQDMDHENMFWYRQDPGLGLRLIYFSYDVKMKEKGDIPEGYSVSREKKERFSLILESASTNQTSMYLCASRPTDRDNEKLFFGSGTQLSVL.

The V and J genes are TRBV11-3 and TRBJ2-7; D is uncertain. Germline loops: CDR1 SGHNT, CDR2 YENEEA. V was cut by 0 bases and J by 2 bases, with 5 bases left in between. This CDR3 spans 13 amino acids. CDR3 DNA sequence: TGTGCCAGCAGCTTAGATCATGCCTACGAGCAGTACTTC. It yields the protein CASSLDHAYEQYF. The variable domain in full, completed from reference TRBV11-3 and TRBJ2-7, reads EAGVVQSPRYKIIEKKQPVAFWCNPISGHNTLYWYLQNLGQGPELLIRYENEEAVDDSQLPKDRFSAERLKGVDSTLKIQPAELGDSAVYLCASSLDHAYEQYFGPGTRLTVT.

The V call is TRBV5-6, the J call TRBJ2-5; 7 nucleotides agree with TRBD2. This CDR3 is 14 amino acids long. Germline assignment: CDR1 SGHDT and CDR2 YYEEEE. Unmatched junction bases numbered 5, after V lost 0 bases and J lost 6 bases. This chain's CDR3 is CASSLVGEGKTQYF. The CDR3 nucleotides are TGTGCCAGCAGCTTGGTCGGGGAGGGAAAGACCCAGTACTTC.

The CDR3 region is CSVGTGGETQYF. Written as DNA, the CDR3 is TGCAGCGTCGGGACAGGGGGGGAGACCCAGTACTTC. The genes are TRBV29-1 and TRBJ2-5; 11 bases are a match to TRBD1. The germline gives CDR1 SQVTM, CDR2 ANQGSEA. This CDR3 has 12 residues. V dropped 6 bases and J dropped 5; count of bases not matched to a gene: 2.

The chain carries TRBV9 and TRBJ2-3, with D possibly being TRBD2 (7 bases). The CDR3 totals 16 residues. The V and J ends lost 0 bases and 2 bases respectively, with 13 bases between them. Per germline, CDR1 SGDLS and CDR2 YYNGEE. In nucleotides, the CDR3 is TGTGCCAGCAGCGTAGGGGTAGGGGGGGTCACAGATACGCAGTATTTT. Its translation is CASSVGVGGVTDTQYF.

The chain recombines TRBV29-1 with TRBJ2-3, with 7 bases identical to TRBD1. V shed 4 bases and J 6 bases; nucleotides not matched to a gene: 10. Looked up from germline, CDR1 is SQVTM and CDR2 is ANQGSEA. CDR3 size: 14 residues. DNA for the CDR3: TGCAGCGTTGTGGGGCCCCAGGGGGTGGATACGCAGTATTTT. Its translation is CSVVGPQGVDTQYF.

This chain joins TRBV6-5 and TRBJ1-5; the D is unclear. The germline CDR1 and CDR2 sequences are MNHEY and SVGAGI. The ends were cut back, 8 bases at V and 8 bases at J, with 7 bases in the middle. The CDR3 covers 10 residues. The CDR3: CASGLKPQHF. Here the CDR3 DNA reads TGTGCCAGCGGACTAAAGCCCCAGCATTTT.

V is TRBV9 and J is TRBJ2-4; 7 bases align to TRBD1. This CDR3 contains 14 residues. Per germline, CDR1 SGDLS and CDR2 YYNGEE. The J segment lost 8 bases and the V segment lost 1 base, leaving 6 bases of the junction unmatched. CDR3 bases: TGTGCCAGCAGCGTAACCTGGACAGGTGACATTCAGTACTTC. This encodes CASSVTWTGDIQYF.

The V call is TRBV4-2, the J call TRBJ2-1, with 11 bases aligning to TRBD2. CDR1 is LGHNA and CDR2 is YNFKEQ in the germline V gene. CDR3 length equals 15 residues. V shed 5 bases, J shed 2 bases, and the junction held 2 bases outside the gene matches. As DNA, the CDR3 is TGTGCCAGCAGCAGACTAGCGGGACCCTACAATGAGCAGTTCTTC. It encodes CASSRLAGPYNEQFF.

This chain joins TRBV5-4 and TRBJ2-4, with D uncertain. V was pared by 3 bases and J by 0 bases, with 10 bases between. This CDR3 has 15 residues. Germline assignment: CDR1 SGHNT and CDR2 YYREEE (reference sequence). The CDR3 region has the DNA TGTGCCAGCAGCTCAAAGCAGGCAGCCAAAAACATTCAGTACTTC. It yields the protein CASSSKQAAKNIQYF.

CDR3 sequence reads: CASSSTGMEETQYF. CDR3 bases: TGTGCCAGCAGCTCGACAGGGATGGAAGAGACCCAGTACTTC. V and J are TRBV5-4 and TRBJ2-5, with 7 bases matching TRBD1. The CDR3 loop spans 14 amino acids. J gave up 3 bases and V 3 bases, and 5 bases lay outside the gene matches. Germline V CDR1 and CDR2: SGHNT, YYREEE (reference sequence). The entire variable domain, with the rest obtained from reference TRBV5-4 and TRBJ2-5, is as follows: ETGVTQSPTHLIKTRGQQVTLRCSSQSGHNTVSWYQQALGQGPQFIFQYYREEENGRGNFPPRFSGLQFPNYSSELNVNALELDDSALYLCASSSTGMEETQYFGPGTRLLVL.

The chain links TRBV5-6 to TRBJ1-1; D perhaps matches TRBD1 (6 bases). The germline gives CDR1 SGHDT, CDR2 YYEEEE. V was pared by 4 bases and J by 1 base, with 20 bases between. The CDR3 has 17 residues. The CDR3 protein is CASSRPSGVGTNTEAFF. The CDR3 DNA reads TGTGCCAGCAGCAGGCCATCAGGGGTCGGGACGAACACTGAAGCTTTCTTT.

The V gene is TRBV4-2, the J gene TRBJ1-2; D remains unclear. V was shortened by 1 base and J by 6 bases, with 12 bases between the two germline ends. The length of the CDR3 is 14 residues. Germline CDR1 LGHNA, CDR2 YNFKEQ. Here the CDR3 DNA reads TGTGCCAGCAGCCAAGGAGGCCGGCTCCATGGCTACACCTTC. Residues: CASSQGGRLHGYTF.